This note documents a single T cell receptor (beta chain) sequence. Its target is unknown. The data derive from a study of cytomegalovirus exposure and HLA in healthy donors. Study results and caveats: Reports credit the classifier with highly specific, highly sensitive diagnosis of cytomegalovirus status. The CMV antigen specificity of a few CMV-associated chains was confirmed through in vitro analysis. Sequencing depth across donors, presence/absence analyses assumed, was roughly uniform.

Primers for the PCR totalled 60 Vbeta and 13 Jbeta. Repertoires were generated with immunoSEQ multiplex PCR, while TCRdb's copy carries only in-frame clones and drops some. The sample lists around 200,000 clones, over 75% occurring once. This receptor was taken from a man aged 18 to 29 in good health and CMV-seronegative. What was sequenced was PBMCs.

The CDR3 bases are TGTGCCAGTAGTCTACTAGCGGGGCTGTCCTACGAGCAGTACTTC. This codes for CASSLLAGLSYEQYF. The chain links TRBV19 to TRBJ2-7; the match to TRBD2 covers 10 bases. The CDR3 extends over 15 amino acids. With 5 bases clipped from V and 1 base from J, the junction kept 5 bases outside the gene matches. CDR1 and CDR2 (germline): LNHDA, SQIVND (reference sequence). The complete variable domain, with remaining parts taken from reference TRBV19 and TRBJ2-7, reads DGGITQSPKYLFRKEGQNVTLSCEQNLNHDAMYWYRQDPGQGLRLIYYSQIVNDFQKGDIAEGYSVSREKKESFPLTVTSAQKNPTAFYLCASSLLAGLSYEQYFGPGTRLTVT.